A single sample gave rise to the 23 T cell receptor beta chains below, sequenced in a study of blood T cell repertoires in COVID-19. The protocol was immunoSEQ multiplex PCR, while the TCRdb copy is restricted to in-frame clones and leaves out a portion. The table lists roughly 320,000 clones, 75% to 90% of them singletons. The sequenced material came from peripheral blood. These receptors all stem from a woman in her forties or fifties with COVID-19, enrolled during active disease.

This sequence joins TRBV3-1 (or the pseudogene TRBV3-2) and TRBJ1-6; 8 bases are shared with TRBD1. The CDR3 contains 20 residues. Per the germline V gene, CDR1 is LGHDT and CDR2 is YNNKEL (reference sequence). J lost 0 bases, V lost 1 base, and 11 bases had no gene match. CDR3 amino acids: CASSQVNPGQASSYNSPLHF. DNA of the CDR3: TGTGCCAGCAGCCAAGTAAATCCGGGACAGGCGAGCTCCTATAATTCACCCCTCCACTTT.

This clone was detected once. This chain uses TRBV7-9 with TRBJ2-1; 9 bases line up with TRBD1. Unmatched junction bases numbered 5, after V lost 5 bases and J lost 3 bases. This CDR3 contains 15 residues. CDR1 and CDR2 from the germline V gene are SEHNR and FQNEAQ (reference sequence). The CDR3 coding sequence is TGTGCCAGCAGCGGGACAGGGCCGGACTACAATGAGCAGTTCTTC. It yields the protein CASSGTGPDYNEQFF.

The chain recombines TRBV29-1 with TRBJ1-3, with D uncertain. CDR1 and CDR2 from the germline V gene are SQVTM and ANQGSEA. The length of the CDR3 is 11 residues. Trimming removed 7 bases from V and 8 bases from J, with 12 bases in between. The CDR3 nucleotides read TGCAGCGGGGTTAGTGCGGACACCATATATTTT. It translates to CSGVSADTIYF.

The chain has TRBV7-9 and TRBJ1-2; D is possibly TRBD1 (5 bases). Germline CDR1 and CDR2: SEHNR and FQNEAQ (reference sequence). V gave up 5 bases and J gave up 6 bases, with 19 bases separating them. The CDR3 covers 15 residues. CDR3 in amino acids: CASSPLREGIDGYTF. The CDR3, as DNA: TGTGCCAGCAGCCCCCTTCGGGAGGGGATTGATGGCTACACCTTC.

V gene TRBV7-9 combines with J gene TRBJ2-2, with 9 positions matching TRBD2. V shed 1 base, J shed 5 bases, and the junction held 5 bases outside the gene matches. Germline V gene sequence: CDR1 SEHNR, CDR2 FQNEAQ (reference sequence). The length of the CDR3 is 16 residues. The CDR3 bases are TGTGCCAGCAGCTTAGTAGTTAGCGGGAGAACCGGGGAGCTGTTTTTT. Protein product: CASSLVVSGRTGELFF.

V gene TRBV6-5 combines with J gene TRBJ1-3, with a possible D match to TRBD1 (6 bases). Germline V CDR1 and CDR2: MNHEY, SVGAGI. The CDR3 extends over 14 amino acids. V was pared by 5 bases and J by 0 bases, with 8 bases between. CDR3 sequence: CASSRQASGNTIYF. CDR3 coding DNA: TGTGCCAGCAGTAGACAGGCCTCTGGAAACACCATATATTTT.

This clone was counted once. V usage is TRBV11-2 and J usage is TRBJ2-2; D is uncertain. V was clipped by 5 bases and J by 0 bases, with 19 bases between them. Per germline, CDR1 SGHAT and CDR2 FQNNGV. The CDR3 runs to 18 residues. For the CDR3, the DNA is TGTGCCAGCAGCCTCACCCCTCACGAGGCTACGAACACCGGGGAGCTGTTTTTT. Its protein is CASSLTPHEATNTGELFF.

This clone was detected only once. The rearrangement links TRBV3-1 (or the pseudogene TRBV3-2) to TRBJ1-1, with D perhaps matching TRBD1 (5 bases). This CDR3 comprises 14 residues. V was trimmed by 0 bases and J by 3 bases, leaving 8 bases between them. The germline CDR1 and CDR2 sequences are LGHDT and YNNKEL (reference sequence). CDR3 sequence reads: CASSQDGGDTEAFF. The CDR3 nucleotides are TGTGCCAGCAGCCAAGATGGAGGGGACACTGAAGCTTTCTTT.

The V call is TRBV3-1 (or the pseudogene TRBV3-2), the J call TRBJ1-5; tentatively, D is TRBD1 (5 bases). Germline CDR1 reads LGHDT; CDR2 reads YNNKEL (reference sequence). Between the trimmed V and J ends, which lost 4 bases and 7 bases, there was a span of 14 bases. This CDR3 comprises 14 residues. CDR3 nucleotide sequence: TGTGCCAGCAGCCCTTATGGCAGGGAACAGCCCCAGCATTTT. Translated, it gives CASSPYGREQPQHF.

J is TRBJ2-7 and V is TRBV6-5; no definite D call. Germline CDR1 reads MNHEY; CDR2 reads SVGAGI. The CDR3 loop spans 15 amino acids. With 2 bases removed from V and 7 bases from J, the gap between germline ends came to 18 bases. CDR3 DNA: TGTGCCAGCAGTTACGGAGATCCTACGATGACTGAGCAGTACTTC. Its translation: CASSYGDPTMTEQYF.

The V gene is TRBV5-1, the J gene TRBJ1-6, with TRBD1 as a possible D gene (5 bases). V lost 4 bases to trimming and J lost 0 bases, with 14 bases between them. Looked up from germline, CDR1 is SGHRS and CDR2 is YFSETQ. The CDR3 contains 17 residues. The CDR3 bases are TGCGCCAGCAGCCCACGGACACAGAGCTCCTATAATTCACCCCTCCACTTT. Translated, it gives CASSPRTQSSYNSPLHF. Looking up the rest from reference TRBV5-1 and TRBJ1-6 gives the full variable domain: KAGVTQTPRYLIKTRGQQVTLSCSPISGHRSVSWYQQTPGQGLQFLFEYFSETQRNKGNFPGRFSGRQFSNSRSEMNVSTLELGDSALYLCASSPRTQSSYNSPLHFGNGTRLTVT.

The V and J genes are TRBV19 and TRBJ1-1; no clear D gene. Germline loops: CDR1 LNHDA, CDR2 SQIVND (reference sequence). The CDR3 extends over 14 amino acids. V gave up 0 bases and J gave up 6 bases, with 11 bases separating them. The CDR3 DNA is TGTGCCAGTAGTATAGATCTTACAGCCTCTGAAGCTTTCTTT. Protein: CASSIDLTASEAFF.

This sequence joins TRBV7-8 and TRBJ1-1; TRBD1 aligns across 7 bases. Germline CDR1 SGHVS, CDR2 FQNEAQ. The V segment lost 4 bases and the J segment 4 bases; nucleotides outside the gene matches: 9. This CDR3 contains 15 residues. The CDR3 DNA reads TGTGCCAGCAGCTCCGGGACAGAAATAGGCACTGAAGCTTTCTTT. Its protein is CASSSGTEIGTEAFF.

The chain uses TRBV5-4 and TRBJ2-1; 10 bases line up with TRBD2. V lost 1 base, J lost 4 bases, and 5 bases stayed unmatched. The CDR3 contains 16 residues. CDR1 is SGHNT, CDR2 YYREEE, per germline (reference sequence). The CDR3 coding sequence is TGTGCCAGCAGCTTGTTGAGCGGGAGGGCTTACAATGAGCAGTTCTTC. This gives the protein CASSLLSGRAYNEQFF. Complete variable domain (other parts from reference TRBV5-4 and TRBJ2-1): ETGVTQSPTHLIKTRGQQVTLRCSSQSGHNTVSWYQQALGQGPQFIFQYYREEENGRGNFPPRFSGLQFPNYSSELNVNALELDDSALYLCASSLLSGRAYNEQFFGPGTRLTVL.

This chain connects TRBV12-5 to TRBJ2-1; 8 positions match TRBD1. The CDR3 is 15 residues long. V shed 6 bases and J 8 bases; nucleotides not matched to a gene: 12. Germline loops: CDR1 LGHNT, CDR2 FRNRAP. The CDR3 here is CASGALDRAAHEQFF. CDR3 nucleotide sequence: TGTGCTAGTGGGGCGCTGGACAGGGCGGCCCATGAGCAGTTCTTC. The full variable domain, its missing parts supplied by reference TRBV12-5 and TRBJ2-1, is DARVTQTPRHKVTEMGQEVTMRCQPILGHNTVFWYRQTMMQGLELLAYFRNRAPLDDSGMPKDRFSAEMPDATLATLKIQPSEPRDSAVYFCASGALDRAAHEQFFGPGTRLTVL.

J is TRBJ2-7 and V is TRBV5-4; the match to TRBD2 covers 8 bases. The CDR3 spans 18 residues. Germline V gene sequence: CDR1 SGHNT, CDR2 YYREEE (reference sequence). V lost 4 bases, J lost 3 bases, and 18 bases stayed unmatched. The CDR3 spells CASSAGALGTSPVYEQYF. The CDR3, as DNA: TGTGCCAGCAGCGCGGGCGCACTGGGGACTAGTCCCGTCTACGAGCAGTACTTC.

The count of this clone is one. The J gene is TRBJ1-2, the V gene TRBV18; D is unclear. CDR1 is KGHSH and CDR2 is LQKENI in the germline V gene. V was trimmed by 3 bases and J by 8 bases, leaving 13 bases between them. The CDR3 consists of 13 residues. The CDR3 nucleotides are TGTGCCAGCTCACCGACATCCATCGAGGGCTACACCTTC. Translation gives CASSPTSIEGYTF.

The rearrangement uses TRBV30 and TRBJ1-2, with D unclear. Germline CDR1 reads GTSNPN; CDR2 reads SVGIG (reference sequence). This CDR3 has 13 residues. The V gene lost 2 bases and the J gene lost 6 bases, with 13 bases spanning the gap. In DNA form, the CDR3 reads TGTGCCTGGAGTCGTCGCCTCGGGGATGGCTACACCTTC. As protein: CAWSRRLGDGYTF.

Many counts were recorded for this clone. CDR3 residues: CASMEGPTYGYTF. Written as DNA, the CDR3 is TGTGCCAGCATGGAGGGCCCCACCTATGGCTACACCTTC. The gene calls are TRBV2 and TRBJ1-2; D is undetermined. In germline, CDR1 is SNHLY, CDR2 FYNNEI. The ends were cut back, 7 bases at V and 4 bases at J, with 13 bases in the middle. This CDR3 contains 13 residues.

The chain recombines TRBV4-2 with TRBJ2-1; 11 nucleotides match TRBD2. V was clipped by 0 bases and J by 7 bases; unmatched bases: 11. The CDR3 sequence is 18 residues long. The germline V gene encodes CDR1 LGHNA and CDR2 YNFKEQ. CDR3 sequence (DNA): TGTGCCAGCAGCCAAGATCCGACACTAGCGGGAGTCGGGAATGAGCAGTTCTTC. Translation gives CASSQDPTLAGVGNEQFF.

The V gene is TRBV19, the J gene TRBJ2-5; 13 bases map to TRBD2. The germline V gene has CDR1 LNHDA and CDR2 SQIVND (reference sequence). V was clipped by 6 bases and J by 5 bases; unmatched bases: 9. This CDR3 spans 16 amino acids. The CDR3: CASSVTSGRTWETQYF. The CDR3 DNA is TGTGCCAGTAGCGTGACTAGCGGGAGGACTTGGGAGACCCAGTACTTC.

The chain employs TRBV7-2 and TRBJ2-3; 9 bases are shared with TRBD2. V lost 6 bases to trimming and J lost 1 base; unmatched junction nucleotides: 5. CDR3 length equals 15 residues. Germline CDR1 and CDR2: SGHTA and FQGNSA. CDR3 residues: CASSRSGSRTDTQYF. The CDR3 DNA sequence: TGTGCCAGCAGTCGTAGCGGGAGCCGCACAGATACGCAGTATTTT.

A single count supports this clone. The CDR3 loop is CASSASRGLSGNTIYF. The CDR3 DNA sequence: TGTGCCAGCAGTGCCTCCAGGGGGCTTTCTGGAAACACCATATATTTT. The V and J genes are TRBV7-2 and TRBJ1-3; TRBD1 matches at 8 bases. This CDR3 is 16 amino acids long. Germline V gene data show CDR1 as SGHTA and CDR2 as FQGNSA. V dropped 6 bases and J dropped 1; count of bases not matched to a gene: 8.